The following is a T cell receptor beta chain sequence with its context. Its antigen is unknown. Nothing much larger sits one base from this clone, and base qualities are not available. This sample was taken from a study of identical twins listed by TCRdb under 2016. For the study in its entirety: TCR alpha and beta repertoires from monozygotic twins, unrelated adults of various ages and cord blood were deep-sequenced to test whether fetal clonotypes persist. To rule out contamination, replicate twin experiments were performed at different times with different library preparation protocols. Broader findings and caveats from the paper: Recombination models systematically underestimated out-of-frame TCR alpha sharing in monozygotic twins but agreed with sharing between unrelated individuals. Fewer insertions were carried by abundant cord blood beta clonotypes; a weaker similar trend was observed in young adult naive repertoires, while no such trend was observed in memory repertoires. Compared with coincidental sharing between unrelated individuals, out-of-frame TCR alpha sequences shared between twins showed an excess of sequences with low generation probability. In beta out-of-frame sequences, excess twin sharing was weaker, because having fewer shared sequences lowered the signal-to-noise ratio. Conclusions relied on cross-sectional statistical analysis, since the same donors could not be followed over many years. Invariant T cells such as MAIT and iNKT could partly confound zero-insertion analyses, although diverse VJ usage argued against such confounding for most clonotypes.

All donors were healthy Caucasians. Three pairs of female monozygotic twins, all aged roughly 18 to 29 years, were included in the twin cohort. The RNA used for TCR libraries was isolated from peripheral blood mononuclear cells. Receptor amplification or capture employed 5' RACE. TCRdb records Illumina HiSeq 2000 as the sequencer. A universal primer binding site was introduced by template switching, and a unique molecular identifier was present in the final cDNA, enabling accurate counting of TCR cDNA molecules. First-strand cDNA for TCR alpha and beta chains was synthesized from specific primers in the conserved constant-segment region. Each cDNA library was double barcoded, with a SMART-Mk sample barcode plus Illumina barcodes, to control for contamination. Two successive PCR steps introduced TruSeq adapter sequences along with Illumina sample barcodes. TCR alpha and beta cDNA libraries were sequenced on the Illumina HiSeq platform with custom primers. The original pipeline was this. Unique molecular identifiers were extracted from raw reads with MiGEC, and CDR3 positions were determined with MiXCR. For each individual, recombination models were inferred using an EM algorithm with the repgenHMM and IGoR tools. The analysis of shared clonotypes was done with the tcR package in R, with sharing normalized by the product of cloneset sizes. To study raw recombination free of thymic and clonal selection effects, out-of-frame nonproductive sequences were analyzed. TCRdb reprocessing: public reads trimmed at Q25 with fastp, clones called with MiXCR, in-frame beta chains kept. Rows are unified per CDR3 protein, each entry keeping the most common DNA and genes. The V and J calls and clone size come from TCRdb's table, not from the authors' own analysis. For this sample the table gives hundreds of thousands of distinct CDR3 sequences, of which under 8.5% were detected only once. The top ten constitute about 1.6% of the sample.

The CDR3 measures 15 amino acids from cysteine to phenylalanine. This entry keeps only the CDR3 DNA: 45 bases, framed from base 1. The germline V end is reduced by 5 bases and the J end by 1 base; junction bases left unmatched: 6. CDR1 and CDR2 are drawn from the germline V gene: SGHRS, YFSETQ. These data were also reused for a study on yellow fever vaccine responses in identical twins. As the second publication notes: According to the authors, the vaccine-induced T cell response in identical twins seemed to be partly convergent and partly specific to each individual. In identical twins, the study followed T cell clones that responded to the vaccine with precision.

Here the chain combines TRBV5-1 and TRBJ2-5; 9 bases in the middle match TRBD2. This clonotype was obtained from a woman aged 18-29 years in good health. Sequencing input: PBMCs. The CDR3 protein is CASRRLAGLQETQYF. The bases read TGCGCCAGCAGGAGGCTAGCGGGACTCCAAGAGACCCAGTACTTC.